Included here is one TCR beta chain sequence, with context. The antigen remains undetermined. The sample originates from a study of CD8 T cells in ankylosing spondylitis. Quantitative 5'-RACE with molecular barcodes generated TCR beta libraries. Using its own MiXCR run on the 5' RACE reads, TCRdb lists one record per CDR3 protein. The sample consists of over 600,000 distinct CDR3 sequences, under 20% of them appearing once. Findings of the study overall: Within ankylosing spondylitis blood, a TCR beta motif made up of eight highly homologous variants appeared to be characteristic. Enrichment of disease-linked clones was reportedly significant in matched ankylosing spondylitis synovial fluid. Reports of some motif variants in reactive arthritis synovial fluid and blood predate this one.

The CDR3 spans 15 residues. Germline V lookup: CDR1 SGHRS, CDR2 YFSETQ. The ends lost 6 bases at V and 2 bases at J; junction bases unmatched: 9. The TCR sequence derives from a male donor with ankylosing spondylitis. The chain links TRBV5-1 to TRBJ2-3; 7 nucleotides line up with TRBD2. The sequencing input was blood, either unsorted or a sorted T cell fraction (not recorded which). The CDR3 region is CASNPRGDFTDTQYF. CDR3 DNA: TGCGCCAGCAACCCTCGGGGGGACTTCACAGATACGCAGTATTTT.